Below are 5 T cell receptor beta chains sequenced from a single sample in a study of CD8 T cells in Susac syndrome. Random hexamers served to reverse transcribe about 0.5 to 1 ug RNA. One entry per CDR3 protein, called by TCRdb with MiXCR from the immunoSEQ multiplex PCR reads. The data show some 400,000 distinct CDR3 sequences, with roughly 85% seen just once and under 0.15% held by the top ten. Sample: CD8+ T cells from PBMCs. Source of these receptors: a human donor with multiple sclerosis.

This clonotype has a single count. The chain employs TRBV3-1 and TRBJ2-3; 7 bases line up with TRBD2. The ends lost 3 bases at V and 2 bases at J; junction bases unmatched: 5. The CDR3 consists of 15 residues. The germline gives CDR1 LGHDT, CDR2 YNNKEL (reference sequence). CDR3 bases: TGTGCCAGCAGCCACAGCGGGACTTACACAGATACGCAGTATTTT. Protein sequence: CASSHSGTYTDTQYF.

The chain recombines TRBV27 with TRBJ2-6; possibly TRBD1 for D (5 bases). CDR3 size: 13 residues. Germline V gene data show CDR1 as MNHEY and CDR2 as SMNVEV (reference sequence). With 7 bases removed from V and 9 bases from J, the gap between germline ends came to 13 bases. CDR3 loop: CASMPGHNNVLTF. DNA for the CDR3: TGTGCCAGCATGCCCGGACACAACAACGTCCTGACTTTC.

The chain carries TRBV10-3 and TRBJ1-3; D perhaps matches TRBD1 (6 bases). CDR3 size: 14 residues. Germline-derived CDR1 and CDR2 are ENHRY and SYGVKD. V shed 0 bases and J shed 7 bases, with 10 bases lying between them. The CDR3 protein is CAISESAGANTIYF. CDR3 bases: TGTGCCATCAGTGAGTCGGCGGGGGCCAACACCATATATTTT.

The gene calls are TRBV30 and TRBJ2-7, with D perhaps matching TRBD1 or TRBD2 (5 bases each). Germline assignment: CDR1 GTSNPN and CDR2 SVGIG (reference sequence). This CDR3 spans 14 amino acids. The germline V and J ends were trimmed by 1 base and 1 base, with 11 bases remaining between them. Here the CDR3 DNA reads TGTGCCTGGAGTGGAGGGGCAGGGTCCTACGAGCAGTACTTC. Translated, it gives CAWSGGAGSYEQYF. The full variable domain, in which reference TRBV30 and TRBJ2-7 provide the parts outside the CDR3, is SQTIHQWPATLVQPVGSPLSLECTVEGTSNPNLYWYRQAAGRGLQLLFYSVGIGQISSEVPQNLSASRPQDRQFILSSKKLLLSDSGFYLCAWSGGAGSYEQYFGPGTRLTVT.

As for this clonotype: One end of the junction varies from germline; a read error may be responsible. This chain joins TRBV4-1 and TRBJ1-5, with D possibly TRBD1 on 5 matching bases. Germline V lookup: CDR1 MGHRA, CDR2 YSYEKL. This CDR3 contains 14 residues. In nucleotides, the CDR3 is TGCGCCAGCAGCCCAGGGACGCTTAATCAGCCCCAGCGTTTT. It specifies CASSPGTLNQPQRF.